The sequence of this TCR beta chain was determined in a study of T-cell reconstitution after alpha-beta-depleted transplantation in children. This clonotype has ten or more counts. CDR3 length: 14 amino acids. V lost 3 bases and J lost 9, with 18 bases in between. The germline gives CDR1 MGHDK, CDR2 SYGVNS. The TCRbeta library was prepared with unique molecular identifiers. TCRdb re-called the PCR reads through MiXCR, storing one row per CDR3 protein. This sample yields 400,000 to 550,000 distinct CDR3 sequences, of which approximately 10% are seen a single time; roughly 2% belongs to the top ten. This clonotype originated in a child under 10 years old with inherited bone marrow failure, due to receive a stem cell transplant. Specimen: PBMCs, collected before TCRalphabeta/CD19-depleted stem cell transplant. The J gene is TRBJ2-7, the V gene TRBV25-1, with D perhaps TRBD1 or TRBD2 (6 bases each). The CDR3 sequence is CASSDPAVGGGQYF. CDR3 coding DNA: TGTGCCAGCAGTGACCCTGCCGTAGGGGGAGGGCAGTACTTC.